The sequence of this TCR beta chain was determined in a study of blood T cell repertoires in COVID-19. On the study more broadly: There were acute and convalescent COVID-19 samples, and they came from the United States, Italy and Spain. PBMCs, B-cell-depleted T cells, or T cells provided the cDNA or gDNA that made up the material.

The method was immunoSEQ multiplex PCR; TCRdb's version includes in-frame clones alone and lacks a portion of them. The sample carries under 300,000 clones, approximately 87% recorded once. This CDR3 comprises 15 residues. The V end was cut by 5 bases, the J end by 3 bases, with 13 bases between. Germline CDR1 is SGHTA and CDR2 is FQGNSA. The Seattle site enrolled patients during active infection and followed them longitudinally. Sequenced material: peripheral blood. This clonotype was sampled from a woman aged 25 to 39 with COVID-19, enrolled during active disease. The chain joins TRBV7-2 to TRBJ2-2; perhaps TRBD1 as D (5 bases). The CDR3 loop reads CASSPPAGYTGELFF. The DNA of the CDR3 is TGTGCCAGCAGCCCACCAGCAGGGTACACCGGGGAGCTGTTTTTT.